The clone carrying this T cell receptor beta chain has just a few counts. Germline lookup yields CDR1 LNHNV and CDR2 YYDKDF (reference sequence). The CDR3 is 14 residues long. Trimming took off 5 bases at V and 6 bases at J, with 16 bases between the two ends. Time point specified: newly diagnosed GD, antithyroid drugs for less than 3 months. PBMC RNA was the source of the TCR library. Library construction for TCR beta used iRepertoire HTBI primers and Arm-PCR of CDR3 regions. MiXCR was run by TCRdb on the multiplex PCR reads, yielding one entry per CDR3 protein. The sample shows roughly 610,000 distinct CDR3 sequences, roughly a sixth of them seen only once. This record belongs to a study of regulatory T cells in long-lasting Graves disease. The same data also went into a second study, on T cells in Graves' hyperthyroidism and ophthalmopathy.

This chain links TRBV15 with TRBJ1-1; TRBD1 is a possible D gene (6 bases). The sequence was collected from a man aged 18 to 30 with Graves disease. Source: peripheral blood mononuclear cells (PBMCs), taken at new diagnosis, from a patient treated with antithyroid drugs. DNA for the CDR3: TGTGCCACCAGCTGGGGGGGCGTGGTGGCTGAAGCTTTCTTT. It translates to CATSWGGVVAEAFF.